The T cell receptor (beta chain) under discussion was sequenced for a study of blood T cell repertoires in COVID-19 (dated by TCRdb to about 2020). Concerning the study at large: Collaborator samples came from the United States, Italy and Spain and covered acute and convalescent phases of COVID-19. The prospective study material was composed of cDNA or gDNA derived from T cells, B-cell-depleted T cells, or PBMCs. Deeply sampled blood TCRbeta repertoires from subjects exposed to, actively infected with, or recovered from COVID-19 were included in the dataset. A freely available public database, intended as a resource for researchers studying the immune response to SARS-CoV-2, is where the repertoires were released. Samples came from the ongoing ImmuneRACE study (first 160 participants) plus 1,254 subjects from 6 global collaborators. The sample metadata nearly always contained a de-identified subject ID, COVID-19 status, age in years and sex. HLA class I and class II types, where available, came from metadata supplied by the sample provider rather than from assay-based typing. Study-level results and caveats: How much clinical and demographic metadata was included differed by source and by participant, and the metadata was provided uncurated.

One collaborating source in Seattle enrolled patients during active infection and followed them longitudinally through the course of disease. The collaborating institutions used their own protocols to collect whole blood in K2EDTA tubes. For TCRbeta analysis, collaborators shipped samples in one of three forms: frozen whole blood, isolated PBMCs, or DNA extracted from either of those sample types. Note on this clone: No antigen is known for it. One base away there is no much larger clone; base qualities are not given.

TCRbeta CDR3 regions were amplified from genomic DNA by means of the immunoSEQ Assay, a bias-controlled multiplex PCR. In the original analysis: The number of nucleated cells in each sample was estimated by amplification of reference gene primers within the assay. Sequence reads were collapsed and filtered to measure the absolute abundance of every unique TCRbeta CDR3 rearrangement. For each sample, productive Simpson clonality was calculated by taking the square root of Simpson's diversity index across productive rearrangements. The immuneACCESS repertoire file appears here via TCRdb, limited to in-frame rearrangements. These files lack a portion of the clones; in checked studies, under half of the deficit traces to unresolved V genes, and the cause of the others is not known. The DNA gave D and trimming, while V, J and clone size come from that table. Here the sample has about 200,000 clones; 80% to 95% occur a single time. 0.8% to 1% of the sample belongs to the ten largest clones.

Looking up the germline V gene (reference sequence) yields CDR1 MNHEY and CDR2 SMNVEV. Trimming takes 4 bases from V and 8 bases from J, and the germline ends sit 14 bases apart. The CDR3 numbers 13 residues from cysteine through phenylalanine. Solely the CDR3 DNA is kept, with 39 bases framed from the first base. In this chain, TRBV27 is recombined with TRBJ1-1, with the D gene uncertain. The source material was peripheral blood. This TCR was recovered from a man aged 55 to 70 with COVID-19, enrolled during active disease. The CDR3 amino acid sequence is: CASSYSPRAEAFF. The bases read TGTGCCAGCAGTTATTCACCGCGAGCGGAAGCTTTCTTT.